This T cell receptor beta chain emerged from a study of siplizumab effects on memory and regulatory T cells. Study observations and caveats: Roughly 75-97% of proliferating clones (CD4+ or CD8+) could not be assigned a naive or memory phenotype. Apparently more diverse than memory cells, naive T cells also seemed major alloresponse contributors.

This clone was seen a few times. Its antigen is as yet unknown. The V gene lost 4 bases and the J gene lost 4 bases, with 26 bases spanning the gap. This CDR3 region has 18 residues. Germline V gene data show CDR1 as SGHNT and CDR2 as YYREEE (reference sequence). TCRdb's copy holds only in-frame clones and misses some; the assay was immunoSEQ multiplex PCR. The sample shows 90,000 to 110,000 clones, roughly 91% of them seen only once. J is TRBJ1-2 and V is TRBV5-4, with D perhaps TRBD1 (5 bases). This clonotype originated in a human donor in good health. Sequences were obtained from CD4+ T cells sorted from blood. In DNA form, the CDR3 reads TGTGCCAGCAGCGGTTGGGGAGAAGGGACCCCCCGGGGCTATGGCTACACCTTC. Translated: CASSGWGEGTPRGYGYTF.